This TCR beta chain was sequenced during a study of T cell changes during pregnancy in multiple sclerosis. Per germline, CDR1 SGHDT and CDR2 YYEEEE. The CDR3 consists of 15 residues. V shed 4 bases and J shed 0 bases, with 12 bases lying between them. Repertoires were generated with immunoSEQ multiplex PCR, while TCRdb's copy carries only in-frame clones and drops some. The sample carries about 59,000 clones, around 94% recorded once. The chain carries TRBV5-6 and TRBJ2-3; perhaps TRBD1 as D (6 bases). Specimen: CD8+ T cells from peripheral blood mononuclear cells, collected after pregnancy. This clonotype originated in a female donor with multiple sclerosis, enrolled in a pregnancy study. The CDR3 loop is CASSARQASTDTQYF. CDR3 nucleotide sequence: TGTGCCAGCAGCGCTAGACAGGCTAGCACAGATACGCAGTATTTT.